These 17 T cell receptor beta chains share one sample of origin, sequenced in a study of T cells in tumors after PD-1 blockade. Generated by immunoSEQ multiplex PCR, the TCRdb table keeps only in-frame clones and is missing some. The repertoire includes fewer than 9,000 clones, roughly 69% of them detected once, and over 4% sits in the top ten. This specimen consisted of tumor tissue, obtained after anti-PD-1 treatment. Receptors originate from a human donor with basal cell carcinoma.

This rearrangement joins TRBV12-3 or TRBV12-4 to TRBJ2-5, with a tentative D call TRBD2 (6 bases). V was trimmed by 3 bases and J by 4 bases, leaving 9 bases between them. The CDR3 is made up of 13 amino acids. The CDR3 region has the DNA TGTGCCAGCAGTTTGGGCGGGGTAGAGACCCAGTACTTC. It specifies CASSLGGVETQYF.

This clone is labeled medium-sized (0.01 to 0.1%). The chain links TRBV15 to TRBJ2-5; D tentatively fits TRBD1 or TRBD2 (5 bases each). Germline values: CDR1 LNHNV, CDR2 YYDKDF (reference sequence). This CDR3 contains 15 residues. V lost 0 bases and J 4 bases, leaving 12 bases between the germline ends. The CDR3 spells CATSRERGSSETQYF. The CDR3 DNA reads TGTGCCACCAGCAGAGAGAGGGGCAGCTCAGAGACCCAGTACTTC.

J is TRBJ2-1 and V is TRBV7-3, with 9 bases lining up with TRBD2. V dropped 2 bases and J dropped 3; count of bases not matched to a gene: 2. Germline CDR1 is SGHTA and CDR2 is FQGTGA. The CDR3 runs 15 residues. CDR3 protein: CASSLRGGDYNEQFF. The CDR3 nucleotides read TGTGCCAGCAGCTTACGCGGGGGGGACTACAATGAGCAGTTCTTC.

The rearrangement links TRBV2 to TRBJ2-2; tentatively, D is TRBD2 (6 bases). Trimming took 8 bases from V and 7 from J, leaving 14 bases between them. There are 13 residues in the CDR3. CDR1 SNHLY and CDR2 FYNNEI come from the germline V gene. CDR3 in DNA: TGTGCCAGCGGGACTCGGGAAGGCGGGGAGCTGTTTTTT. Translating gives CASGTREGGELFF.

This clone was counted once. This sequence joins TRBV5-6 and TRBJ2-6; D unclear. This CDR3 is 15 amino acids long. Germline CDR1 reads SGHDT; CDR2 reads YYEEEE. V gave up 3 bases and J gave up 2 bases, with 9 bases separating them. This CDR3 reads CASSSVNTGANVLTF. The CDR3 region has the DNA TGTGCCAGCAGCTCAGTGAATACTGGGGCCAACGTCCTGACTTTC.

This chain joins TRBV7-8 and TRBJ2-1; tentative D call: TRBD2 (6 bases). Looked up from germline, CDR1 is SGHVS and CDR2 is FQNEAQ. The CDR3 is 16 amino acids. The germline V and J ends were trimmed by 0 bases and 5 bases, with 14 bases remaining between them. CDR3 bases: TGTGCCAGCAGCTTAGCGCCAGGACTACGGGACAATGAGCAGTTCTTC. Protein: CASSLAPGLRDNEQFF.

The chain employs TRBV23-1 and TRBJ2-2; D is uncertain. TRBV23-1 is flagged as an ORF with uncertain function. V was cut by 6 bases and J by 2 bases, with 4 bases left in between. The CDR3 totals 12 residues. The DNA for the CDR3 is TGCGCCAGCAGACCAAACACCGGGGAGCTGTTTTTT. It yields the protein CASRPNTGELFF.

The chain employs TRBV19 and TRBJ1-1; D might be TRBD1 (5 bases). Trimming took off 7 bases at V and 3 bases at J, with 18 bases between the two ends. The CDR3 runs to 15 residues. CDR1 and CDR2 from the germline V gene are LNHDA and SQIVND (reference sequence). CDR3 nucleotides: TGTGCCAGTATGGGGAGGGGCCGCCTTCACACTGAAGCTTTCTTT. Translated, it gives CASMGRGRLHTEAFF.

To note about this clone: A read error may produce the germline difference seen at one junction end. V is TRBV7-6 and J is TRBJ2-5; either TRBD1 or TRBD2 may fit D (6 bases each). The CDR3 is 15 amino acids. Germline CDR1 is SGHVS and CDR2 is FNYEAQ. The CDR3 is CVSRLVPGQQETQYF. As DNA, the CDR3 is TGTGTCAGCAGACTAGTTCCGGGACAACAAGAGACCCAGTACTTC.

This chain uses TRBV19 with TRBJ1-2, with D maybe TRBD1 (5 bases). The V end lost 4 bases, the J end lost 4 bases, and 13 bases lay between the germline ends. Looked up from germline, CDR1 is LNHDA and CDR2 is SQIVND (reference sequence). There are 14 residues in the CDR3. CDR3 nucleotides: TGTGCCAGTAGTACCCAGGAGGGGTCCTATGGCTACACCTTC. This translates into CASSTQEGSYGYTF.

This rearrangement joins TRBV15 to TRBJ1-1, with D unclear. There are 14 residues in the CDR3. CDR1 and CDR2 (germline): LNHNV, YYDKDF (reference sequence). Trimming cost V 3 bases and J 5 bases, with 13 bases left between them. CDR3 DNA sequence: TGTGCCACCAGCAGCCTAAGATCGGGGACTGAAGCTTTCTTT. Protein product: CATSSLRSGTEAFF.

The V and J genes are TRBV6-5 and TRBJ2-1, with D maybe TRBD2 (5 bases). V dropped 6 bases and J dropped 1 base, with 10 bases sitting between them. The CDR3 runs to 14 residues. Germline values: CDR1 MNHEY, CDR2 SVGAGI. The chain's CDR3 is CASSWRASYNEQFF. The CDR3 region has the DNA TGTGCCAGCAGCTGGCGGGCATCCTACAATGAGCAGTTCTTC.

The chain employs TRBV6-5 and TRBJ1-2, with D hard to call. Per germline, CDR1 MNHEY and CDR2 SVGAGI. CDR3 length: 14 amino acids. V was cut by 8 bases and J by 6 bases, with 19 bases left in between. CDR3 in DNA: TGTGCCAGCTATACAAGGCAGGCCGCTAATGGCTACACCTTC. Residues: CASYTRQAANGYTF.

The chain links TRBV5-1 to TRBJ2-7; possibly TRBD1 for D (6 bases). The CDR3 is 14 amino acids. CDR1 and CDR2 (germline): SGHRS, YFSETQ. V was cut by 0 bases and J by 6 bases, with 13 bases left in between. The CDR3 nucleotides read TGCGCCAGCAGCTTGGCACAGGGAGCAGGCGAGCAGTACTTC. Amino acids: CASSLAQGAGEQYF.

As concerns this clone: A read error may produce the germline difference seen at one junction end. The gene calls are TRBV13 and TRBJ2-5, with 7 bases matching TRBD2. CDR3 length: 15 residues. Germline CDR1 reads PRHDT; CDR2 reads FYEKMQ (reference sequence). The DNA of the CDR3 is TGTGCCAGCAGCAGAAACAGACTAGCCCAAGAGGCCCAGTACTTC. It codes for CASSRNRLAQEAQYF.

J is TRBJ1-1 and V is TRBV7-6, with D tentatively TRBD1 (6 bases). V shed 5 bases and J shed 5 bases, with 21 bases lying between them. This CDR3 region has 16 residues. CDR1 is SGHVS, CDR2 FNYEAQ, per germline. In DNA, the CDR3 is TGTGCCAGCAGCCTGGGGGCAGTTCTAACCCGGACTGAAGCTTTCTTT. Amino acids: CASSLGAVLTRTEAFF.

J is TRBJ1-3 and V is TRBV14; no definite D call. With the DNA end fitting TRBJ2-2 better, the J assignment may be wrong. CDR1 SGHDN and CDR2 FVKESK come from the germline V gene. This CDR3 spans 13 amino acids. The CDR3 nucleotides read TGTGCCAGCAGCCAACTTCCAGGCGGGGAGCTGTTTTTT. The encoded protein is CASSQLPGGELFF.